The 3 T cell receptor beta chains in this list originate from one sample, sequenced in a study of T cells in Graves' hyperthyroidism and ophthalmopathy. The CDR3 regions of TCR beta were amplified from RNA transcripts. Using the HTBI primer set, a first-round RT-PCR was run on the TCR CDR3. TCRdb re-derived calls from the multiplex PCR reads in MiXCR, one entry per CDR3 protein. The data hold fewer than 600,000 distinct CDR3 sequences, with less than 15% observed a single time. The sample was blood. These receptors were taken from a woman aged 40 to 50 with Graves' hyperthyroidism.

This clonotype was observed a few times. CDR3 loop: CAIRSGLAGSNEQFF. CDR3 nucleotide sequence: TGTGCCATCAGGTCCGGACTAGCGGGATCCAATGAGCAGTTCTTC. This chain joins TRBV10-3 and TRBJ2-1; 12 bases line up with TRBD2. The germline V gene encodes CDR1 ENHRY and CDR2 SYGVKD. Trimming removed 6 bases from V and 6 bases from J; junction bases left unmatched: 6. The CDR3 is 15 residues long.

There are a few counts of this clonotype. The chain uses TRBV24-1 and TRBJ2-5; no definite D call. CDR1 and CDR2 (germline): KGHDR, SFDVKD. This CDR3 has 11 residues. V was pared by 8 bases and J by 7 bases, with 10 bases between. CDR3 residues: CATKGEGTQYF. In DNA form, the CDR3 reads TGTGCCACCAAGGGTGAAGGGACCCAGTACTTC.

The chain recombines TRBV30 with TRBJ2-7, with D unresolved. The CDR3 has 14 amino acids. CDR1 GTSNPN and CDR2 SVGIG come from the germline V gene (reference sequence). V gave up 2 bases and J gave up 0 bases, with 11 bases separating them. CDR3 protein: CAWSSIVGSYEQYF. The CDR3 DNA reads as TGTGCCTGGAGTTCAATCGTAGGCTCCTACGAGCAGTACTTC.